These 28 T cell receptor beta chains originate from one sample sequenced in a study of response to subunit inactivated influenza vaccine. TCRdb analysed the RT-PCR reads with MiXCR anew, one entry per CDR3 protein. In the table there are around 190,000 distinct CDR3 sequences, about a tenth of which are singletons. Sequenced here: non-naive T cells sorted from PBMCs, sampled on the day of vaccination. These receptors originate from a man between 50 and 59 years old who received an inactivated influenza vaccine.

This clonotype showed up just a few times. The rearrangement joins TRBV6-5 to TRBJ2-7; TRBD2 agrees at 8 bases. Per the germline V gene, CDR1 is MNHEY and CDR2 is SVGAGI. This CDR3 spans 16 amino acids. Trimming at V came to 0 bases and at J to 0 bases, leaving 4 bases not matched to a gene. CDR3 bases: TGTGCCAGCAGTTACTCTGCGGGAGGTTACTCCTACGAGCAGTACTTC. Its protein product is CASSYSAGGYSYEQYF.

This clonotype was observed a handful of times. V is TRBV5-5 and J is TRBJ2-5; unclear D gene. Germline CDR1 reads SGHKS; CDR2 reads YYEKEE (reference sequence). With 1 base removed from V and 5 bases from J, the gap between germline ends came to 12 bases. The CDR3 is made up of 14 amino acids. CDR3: CASSLLEFTETQYF. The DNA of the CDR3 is TGTGCCAGCAGCTTGCTCGAGTTCACGGAGACCCAGTACTTC.

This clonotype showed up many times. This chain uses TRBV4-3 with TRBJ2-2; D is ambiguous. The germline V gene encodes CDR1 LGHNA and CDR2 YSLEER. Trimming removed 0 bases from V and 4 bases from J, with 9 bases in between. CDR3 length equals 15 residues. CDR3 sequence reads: CASSQDNRPTGELFF. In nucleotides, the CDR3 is TGCGCCAGCAGCCAAGATAACAGACCCACCGGGGAGCTGTTTTTT.

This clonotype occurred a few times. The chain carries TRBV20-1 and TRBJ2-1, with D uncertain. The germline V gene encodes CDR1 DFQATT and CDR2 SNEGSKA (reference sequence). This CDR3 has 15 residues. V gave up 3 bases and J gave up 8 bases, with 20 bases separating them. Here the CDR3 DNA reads TGCAGTGCTAGGTTGTGGCTAATACCCGGCGATGAGCAGTTCTTC. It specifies CSARLWLIPGDEQFF.

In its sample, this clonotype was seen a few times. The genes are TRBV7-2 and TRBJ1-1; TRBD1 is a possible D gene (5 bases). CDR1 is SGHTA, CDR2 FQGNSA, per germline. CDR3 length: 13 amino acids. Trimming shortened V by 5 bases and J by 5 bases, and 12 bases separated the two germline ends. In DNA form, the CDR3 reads TGTGCCAGCAGCCAGGGCCGACAGACTGAAGCTTTCTTT. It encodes CASSQGRQTEAFF.

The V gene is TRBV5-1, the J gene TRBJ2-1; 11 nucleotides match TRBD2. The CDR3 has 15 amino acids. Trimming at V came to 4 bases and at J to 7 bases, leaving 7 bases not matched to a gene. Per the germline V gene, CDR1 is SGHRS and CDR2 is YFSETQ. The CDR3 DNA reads TGCGCCAGCAGCGGTCATAGCGGGGGGGGAAATGAGCAGTTCTTC. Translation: CASSGHSGGGNEQFF.

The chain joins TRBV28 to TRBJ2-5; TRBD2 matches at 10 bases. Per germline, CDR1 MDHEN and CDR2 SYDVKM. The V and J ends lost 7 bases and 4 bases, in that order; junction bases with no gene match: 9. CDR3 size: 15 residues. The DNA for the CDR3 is TGTGCCAGCAAAGTCGGGTCTAGCGGGAGAGAGACCCAGTACTTC. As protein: CASKVGSSGRETQYF.

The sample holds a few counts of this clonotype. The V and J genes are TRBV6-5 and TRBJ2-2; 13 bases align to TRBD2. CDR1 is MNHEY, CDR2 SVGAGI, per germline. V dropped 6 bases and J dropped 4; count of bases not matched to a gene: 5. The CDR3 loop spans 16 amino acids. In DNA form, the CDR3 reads TGTGCCAGCAGATTGACTAGCGGGAGGCGCACCGGGGAGCTGTTTTTT. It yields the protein CASRLTSGRRTGELFF.

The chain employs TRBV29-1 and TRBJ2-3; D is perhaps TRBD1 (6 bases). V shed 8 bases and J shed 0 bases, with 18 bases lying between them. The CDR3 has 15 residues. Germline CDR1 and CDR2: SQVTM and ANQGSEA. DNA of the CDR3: TGCAGCCCGGGTCGGACAGATCTAAGCACAGATACGCAGTATTTT. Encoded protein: CSPGRTDLSTDTQYF.

CDR3 loop: CASSLGANNEQFF. CDR3 in DNA: TGTGCCAGCAGCTTAGGAGCAAACAATGAGCAGTTCTTC. V is TRBV7-9 and J is TRBJ2-1; no firm D call. From germline, CDR1 is SEHNR and CDR2 FQNEAQ (reference sequence). The CDR3 totals 13 residues. The V end lost 1 base, the J end lost 5 bases, and 6 bases lay between the germline ends.

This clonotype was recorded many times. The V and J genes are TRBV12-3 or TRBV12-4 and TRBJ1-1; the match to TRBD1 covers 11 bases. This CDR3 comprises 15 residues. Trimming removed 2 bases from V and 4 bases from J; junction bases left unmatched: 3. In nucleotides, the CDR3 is TGTGCCAGCAGTTTATCGGGGACAGGGGGCACTGAAGCTTTCTTT. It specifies CASSLSGTGGTEAFF.

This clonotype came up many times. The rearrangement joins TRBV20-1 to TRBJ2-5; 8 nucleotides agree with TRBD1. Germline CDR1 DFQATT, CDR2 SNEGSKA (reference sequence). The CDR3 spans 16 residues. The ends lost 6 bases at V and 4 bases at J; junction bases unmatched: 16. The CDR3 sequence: CSAGVGQAFRGETQYF. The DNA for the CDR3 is TGCAGTGCCGGGGTGGGACAGGCGTTCCGCGGAGAGACCCAGTACTTC.

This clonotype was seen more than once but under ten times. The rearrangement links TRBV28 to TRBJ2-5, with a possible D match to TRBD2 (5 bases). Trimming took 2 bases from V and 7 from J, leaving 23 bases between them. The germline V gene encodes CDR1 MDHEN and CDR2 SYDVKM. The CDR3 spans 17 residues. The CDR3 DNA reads TGTGCCAGCAGTTTACCTATCAGCGGCGTTTCGGGATGGACCCAGTACTTC. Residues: CASSLPISGVSGWTQYF.

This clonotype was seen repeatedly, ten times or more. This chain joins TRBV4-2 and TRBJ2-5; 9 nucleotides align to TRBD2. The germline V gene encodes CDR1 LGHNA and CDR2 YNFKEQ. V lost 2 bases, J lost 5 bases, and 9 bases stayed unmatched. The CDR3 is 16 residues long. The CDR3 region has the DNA TGTGCCAGCAGCCAACCCGGACTAGCGTCTTTGGAGACCCAGTACTTC. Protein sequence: CASSQPGLASLETQYF.

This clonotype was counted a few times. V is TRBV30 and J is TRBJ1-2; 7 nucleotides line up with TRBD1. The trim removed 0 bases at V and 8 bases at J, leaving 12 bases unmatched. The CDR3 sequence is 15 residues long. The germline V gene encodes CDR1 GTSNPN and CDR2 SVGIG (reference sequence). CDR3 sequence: CAWSVLGGGLGGYTF. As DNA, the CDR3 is TGTGCCTGGAGTGTACTAGGGGGCGGACTCGGGGGCTACACCTTC.

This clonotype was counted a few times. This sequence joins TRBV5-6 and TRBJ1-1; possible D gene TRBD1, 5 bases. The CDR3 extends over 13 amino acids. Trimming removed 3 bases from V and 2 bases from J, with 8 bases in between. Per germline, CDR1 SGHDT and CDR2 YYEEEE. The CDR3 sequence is CASSSDSNTEAFF. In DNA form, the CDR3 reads TGTGCCAGCAGCTCTGACAGTAACACTGAAGCTTTCTTT.

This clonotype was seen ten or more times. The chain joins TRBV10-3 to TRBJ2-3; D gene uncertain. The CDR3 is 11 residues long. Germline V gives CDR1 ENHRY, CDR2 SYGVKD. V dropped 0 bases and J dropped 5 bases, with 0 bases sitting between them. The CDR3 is CAISESDTQYF. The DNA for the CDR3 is TGTGCCATCAGTGAGTCAGATACGCAGTATTTT.

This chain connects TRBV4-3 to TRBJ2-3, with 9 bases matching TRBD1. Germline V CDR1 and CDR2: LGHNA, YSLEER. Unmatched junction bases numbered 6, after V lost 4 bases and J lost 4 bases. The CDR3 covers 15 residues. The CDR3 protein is CASSLTGGGPDTQYF. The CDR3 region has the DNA TGCGCCAGCAGCCTCACAGGGGGCGGCCCAGATACGCAGTATTTT.

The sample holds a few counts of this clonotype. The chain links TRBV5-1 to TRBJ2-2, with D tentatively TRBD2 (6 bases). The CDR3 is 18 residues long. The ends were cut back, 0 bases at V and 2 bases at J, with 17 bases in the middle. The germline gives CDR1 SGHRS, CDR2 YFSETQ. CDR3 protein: CASSLAPGGSSNTGELFF. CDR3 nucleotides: TGCGCCAGCAGCTTGGCCCCCGGGGGATCCTCAAACACCGGGGAGCTGTTTTTT.

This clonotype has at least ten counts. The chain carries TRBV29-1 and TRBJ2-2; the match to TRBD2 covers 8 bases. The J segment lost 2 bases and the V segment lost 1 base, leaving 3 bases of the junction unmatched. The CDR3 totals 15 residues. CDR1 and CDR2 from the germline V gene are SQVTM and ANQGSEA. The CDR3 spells CSVEGLAGNTGELFF. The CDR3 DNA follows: TGCAGCGTTGAAGGGCTAGCGGGCAACACCGGGGAGCTGTTTTTT.

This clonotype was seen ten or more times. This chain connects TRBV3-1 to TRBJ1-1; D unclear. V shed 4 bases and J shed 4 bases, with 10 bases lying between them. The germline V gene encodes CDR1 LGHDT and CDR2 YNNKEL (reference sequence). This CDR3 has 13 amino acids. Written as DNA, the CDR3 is TGTGCCAGCAGCCGGCTTTTGGGCACTGAAGCTTTCTTT. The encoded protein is CASSRLLGTEAFF.

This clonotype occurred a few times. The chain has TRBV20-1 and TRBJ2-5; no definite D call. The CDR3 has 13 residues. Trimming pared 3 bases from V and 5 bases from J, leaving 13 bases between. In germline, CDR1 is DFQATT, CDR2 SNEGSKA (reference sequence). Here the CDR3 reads CSASTSARETQYF. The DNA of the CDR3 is TGCAGTGCTAGTACCTCTGCGCGGGAGACCCAGTACTTC.

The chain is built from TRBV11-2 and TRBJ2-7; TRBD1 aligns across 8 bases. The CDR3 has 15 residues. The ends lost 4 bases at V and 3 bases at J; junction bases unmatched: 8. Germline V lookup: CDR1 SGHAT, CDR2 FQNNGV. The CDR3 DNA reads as TGTGCCAGCAGCTCCCTAGACAGGGGTAGCTACGAGCAGTACTTC. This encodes CASSSLDRGSYEQYF. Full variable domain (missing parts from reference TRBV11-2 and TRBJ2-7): EAGVAQSPRYKIIEKRQSVAFWCNPISGHATLYWYQQILGQGPKLLIQFQNNGVVDDSQLPKDRFSAERLKGVDSTLKIQPAKLEDSAVYLCASSSLDRGSYEQYFGPGTRLTVT.

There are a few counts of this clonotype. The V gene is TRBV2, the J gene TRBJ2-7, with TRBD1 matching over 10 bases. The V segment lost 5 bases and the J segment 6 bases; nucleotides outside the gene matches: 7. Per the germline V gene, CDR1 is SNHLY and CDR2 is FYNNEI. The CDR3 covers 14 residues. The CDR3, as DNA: TGTGCCAGCAGTTTCCCGGGACAGGGGCCCGAGCAGTACTTC. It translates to CASSFPGQGPEQYF.

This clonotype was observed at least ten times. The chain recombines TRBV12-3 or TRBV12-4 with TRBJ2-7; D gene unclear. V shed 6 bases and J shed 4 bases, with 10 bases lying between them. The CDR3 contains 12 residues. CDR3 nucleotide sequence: TGTGCCAGCAGCCTCGGACGGTACGAGCAGTACTTC. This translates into CASSLGRYEQYF.

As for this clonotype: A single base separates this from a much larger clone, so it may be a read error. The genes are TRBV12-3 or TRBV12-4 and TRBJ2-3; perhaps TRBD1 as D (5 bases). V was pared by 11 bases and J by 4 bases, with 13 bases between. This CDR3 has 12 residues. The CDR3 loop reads CACSRQPDTQYF. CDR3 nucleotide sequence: TGTGCCTGCTCAAGACAGCCAGATACGCAGTATTTT.

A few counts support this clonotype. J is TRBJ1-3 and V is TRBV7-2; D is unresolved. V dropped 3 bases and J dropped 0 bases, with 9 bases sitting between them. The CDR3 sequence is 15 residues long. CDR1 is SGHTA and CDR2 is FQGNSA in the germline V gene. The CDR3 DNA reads TGTGCCAGCAGCTTCTCGGGGAACTCTGGAAACACCATATATTTT. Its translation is CASSFSGNSGNTIYF.

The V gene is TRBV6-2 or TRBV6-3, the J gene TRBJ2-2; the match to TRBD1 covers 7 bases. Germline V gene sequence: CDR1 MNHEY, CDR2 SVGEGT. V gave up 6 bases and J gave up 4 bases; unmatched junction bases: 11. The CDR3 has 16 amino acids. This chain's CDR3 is CASRLSGQLLTGELFF. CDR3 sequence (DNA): TGTGCCAGCAGATTGTCGGGACAGCTCCTCACCGGGGAGCTGTTTTTT.